The 5 T cell receptor beta chains presented below share a single source sample, sequenced in a study of cytomegalovirus exposure and HLA in healthy donors. The study ran its PCR with 60 Vbeta and 13 Jbeta primers. Generated by immunoSEQ multiplex PCR, the TCRdb table keeps only in-frame clones and is missing some. Among approximately 210,000 clones listed, about 90% were seen once. The sequencing input was PBMCs. The source is a man aged 25 to 40 in good health and CMV-seronegative.

In this sample, this clone turned up once. The chain has TRBV10-3 and TRBJ2-5; a possible D gene is TRBD2 (6 bases). In germline, CDR1 is ENHRY, CDR2 SYGVKD. This CDR3 has 16 residues. V was shortened by 4 bases and J by 5 bases, with 20 bases between the two germline ends. The CDR3 region has the DNA TGTGCCATCAGTGGGGCGGGGCAGGGATTTCGGGAGACCCAGTACTTC. Amino acid sequence: CAISGAGQGFRETQYF.

The chain is built from TRBV11-2 and TRBJ2-5, with D possibly being TRBD1 (5 bases). Trimming removed 0 bases from V and 4 bases from J, with 9 bases in between. CDR1 SGHAT and CDR2 FQNNGV come from the germline V gene. This CDR3 comprises 14 residues. This chain's CDR3 is CASSLDARAETQYF. The CDR3 nucleotides read TGTGCCAGCAGCTTAGACGCCAGGGCAGAGACCCAGTACTTC.

A remark on this clone: The sample holds other DNA sequences that translate to the same CDR3. This chain links TRBV18 with TRBJ1-2; 7 bases are a match to TRBD1. The CDR3 totals 13 residues. V lost 3 bases to trimming and J lost 5 bases; unmatched junction nucleotides: 3. CDR1 is KGHSH, CDR2 LQKENI, per germline. The chain's CDR3 is CASSPGQRYGYTF. The CDR3 DNA is TGTGCCAGCTCACCGGGACAGCGATATGGCTACACCTTC.

This clone was seen just once. V gene TRBV29-1 combines with J gene TRBJ2-5; TRBD2 matches 11 bases. The junction had 10 bases not matched to a gene; V was cut back by 5 bases and J by 2 bases. The CDR3 runs to 16 residues. Germline V gene data show CDR1 as SQVTM and CDR2 as ANQGSEA. This CDR3 reads CSVPTTSGVGQETQYF. The CDR3 DNA reads as TGCAGCGTTCCTACGACTAGCGGGGTCGGGCAAGAGACCCAGTACTTC.

The chain employs TRBV6-5 and TRBJ2-7; perhaps TRBD1 as D (6 bases). The CDR3 is made up of 13 amino acids. With 5 bases removed from V and 4 bases from J, the gap between germline ends came to 12 bases. Germline assignment: CDR1 MNHEY and CDR2 SVGAGI. CDR3 amino acids: CASSAGTQYEQYF. DNA for the CDR3: TGTGCCAGCAGTGCCGGGACACAATACGAGCAGTACTTC.